One sample yielded the 14 T cell receptor beta chains listed below, sequenced in a study of T cells after yellow fever vaccination. One entry per CDR3 protein, called by TCRdb with MiXCR from the 5' RACE reads. Seen here are 250,000 to 400,000 distinct CDR3 sequences, approximately 4% observed once, and the top ten hold approximately 25%. The sequencing used PBMCs, collected 5 days after the yellow fever booster vaccination. The receptors derive from a man younger than 35 who received the YFV17D yellow fever vaccine.

This clonotype was seen repeatedly, ten times or more. The chain recombines TRBV6-4 with TRBJ2-2; D is possibly TRBD1 (5 bases). With 4 bases removed from V and 4 bases from J, the gap between germline ends came to 16 bases. The germline gives CDR1 MRHNA, CDR2 SNTAGT. This CDR3 region has 16 residues. The chain's CDR3 is CASSVSTQGGTGELFF. As DNA, the CDR3 is TGTGCCAGCAGTGTATCCACCCAGGGCGGCACCGGGGAGCTGTTTTTT.

In its sample, this clonotype was seen many times. The chain links TRBV6-2 or TRBV6-3 to TRBJ2-5; 12 nucleotides agree with TRBD2. V lost 5 bases, J lost 4 bases, and 5 bases stayed unmatched. The CDR3 has 15 amino acids. CDR1 and CDR2 from the germline V gene are MNHEY and SVGEGT. The CDR3 region is CASSNRLAGVETQYF. For the CDR3, the DNA is TGTGCCAGCAGTAACCGACTAGCGGGGGTAGAGACCCAGTACTTC.

This clonotype was detected ten times or more. The CDR3 region is CATSDLLQPGTGELFF. CDR3 coding DNA: TGTGCCACCAGTGATTTGCTCCAGCCAGGTACCGGGGAGCTGTTTTTT. V and J are TRBV24-1 and TRBJ2-2; no clear D. Germline CDR1 KGHDR, CDR2 SFDVKD. V was trimmed by 0 bases and J by 5 bases, leaving 12 bases between them. The CDR3 extends over 16 amino acids.

This chain links TRBV6-4 with TRBJ2-5; the D call may be TRBD1 or TRBD2 (5 bases each). The V gene lost 3 bases and the J gene lost 1 base, with 12 bases spanning the gap. This CDR3 comprises 15 residues. The V gene's germline CDR1 is MRHNA and CDR2 SNTAGT. The CDR3 DNA reads as TGTGCCAGCAGTGAGGGTACGGGACGCCAAGAGACCCAGTACTTC. Its translation is CASSEGTGRQETQYF.

The table lists this clonotype with a few counts. The chain has TRBV25-1 and TRBJ1-1, with 7 bases identical to TRBD1. The germline gives CDR1 MGHDK, CDR2 SYGVNS. V shed 11 bases and J 4 bases; nucleotides not matched to a gene: 19. The CDR3 covers 16 residues. For the CDR3, the DNA is TGTGCCTCGGGGGCAACAGGGGTTGGATTTGCCACTGAAGCTTTCTTT. Amino acids: CASGATGVGFATEAFF. Variable domain in full (rest from reference TRBV25-1 and TRBJ1-1): EADIYQTPRYLVIGTGKKITLECSQTMGHDKMYWYQQDPGMELHLIHYSYGVNSTEKGDLSSESTVSRIRTEHFPLTLESARPSHTSQYLCASGATGVGFATEAFFGQGTRLTVV.

This clonotype was seen more than once but under ten times. J is TRBJ1-5 and V is TRBV30, with D tentatively TRBD1 (5 bases). The CDR3 has 13 residues. Trimming took off 5 bases at V and 10 bases at J, with 18 bases between the two ends. Germline CDR1 reads GTSNPN; CDR2 reads SVGIG (reference sequence). CDR3 amino acids: CAWGHPGSGPQHF. CDR3 bases: TGTGCCTGGGGACATCCGGGGAGTGGTCCCCAGCATTTT.

This clonotype was seen only a few times. The V call is TRBV5-1, the J call TRBJ2-1; TRBD2 aligns across 10 bases. Germline loops: CDR1 SGHRS, CDR2 YFSETQ. Trimming took 0 bases from V and 5 from J; bases not matched to a gene: 5. The CDR3 loop spans 16 amino acids. The CDR3 reads CASSLETSGVNNEQFF. The CDR3 coding sequence is TGCGCCAGCAGCTTGGAAACTAGCGGGGTAAACAATGAGCAGTTCTTC.

Only a few counts were recorded for this clonotype. The V gene is TRBV5-4, the J gene TRBJ2-1; D is undetermined. V was pared by 0 bases and J by 7 bases, with 14 bases between. Germline V gene data show CDR1 as SGHNT and CDR2 as YYREEE (reference sequence). The CDR3 runs 15 residues. The CDR3 spells CASSLGGYSSNEQFF. The CDR3 bases are TGTGCCAGCAGCTTGGGAGGCTACAGCTCAAATGAGCAGTTCTTC.

In its sample, this clonotype was seen a few times. The chain combines TRBV29-1 with TRBJ1-1; D is uncertain. This CDR3 is built from 12 residues. The V gene's germline CDR1 is SQVTM and CDR2 ANQGSEA. V gave up 4 bases and J gave up 7 bases, with 13 bases separating them. CDR3: CSVAFEGVEAFF. The CDR3 bases are TGCAGCGTTGCCTTCGAGGGCGTTGAAGCTTTCTTT.

The chain carries TRBV6-6 and TRBJ2-7; D not resolved. V was shortened by 5 bases and J by 3 bases, with 14 bases between the two germline ends. The CDR3 has 14 amino acids. Germline CDR1 MNHNY, CDR2 SVGAGI (reference sequence). CDR3 in amino acids: CASSGTAPNYEQYV. DNA of the CDR3: TGTGCCAGCAGTGGTACAGCTCCAAACTACGAGCAGTACGTC.

This clonotype has ten or more counts. The V call is TRBV20-1, the J call TRBJ2-1, with D perhaps assigned TRBD1 or TRBD2 (5 bases each). Germline loops: CDR1 DFQATT, CDR2 SNEGSKA (reference sequence). This CDR3 has 16 residues. Trimming removed 3 bases from V and 3 bases from J, with 18 bases in between. The CDR3: CSARSARGVGYNEQFF. DNA of the CDR3: TGCAGTGCTAGGTCCGCCCGGGGCGTAGGCTACAATGAGCAGTTCTTC.

This clonotype came up a few times. The chain is built from TRBV5-1 and TRBJ1-1; TRBD1 matches 7 bases. The CDR3 length is 14 residues. Germline V CDR1 and CDR2: SGHRS, YFSETQ. J was trimmed by 5 bases and V by 4 bases; bases with no gene match: 8. The DNA for the CDR3 is TGCGCCAGCAGCCTACAGGGGAGGGAGACTGAAGCTTTCTTT. This sequence encodes CASSLQGRETEAFF.

This clonotype was picked up many times. The rearrangement joins TRBV12-3 or TRBV12-4 to TRBJ1-1; D is ambiguous. The CDR3 is 14 amino acids. V was trimmed by 2 bases and J by 0 bases, leaving 7 bases between them. The CDR3 protein is CASSLREMNTEAFF. The CDR3 region has the DNA TGTGCCAGCAGTTTAAGGGAAATGAACACTGAAGCTTTCTTT.

This clonotype has more than one count but fewer than ten. The V and J genes are TRBV7-2 and TRBJ2-4, with 10 bases that match TRBD1. The V gene end was trimmed by 3 bases and the J gene end by 3 bases; junction bases not matched to a gene: 11. This CDR3 comprises 18 residues. Germline V gene lookup returns CDR1 SGHTA and CDR2 FQGNSA. CDR3 region: CASSLRGQGQNNKNIQYF. The CDR3, as DNA: TGTGCCAGCAGCTTGAGGGGACAGGGGCAAAACAACAAAAACATTCAGTACTTC. The variable domain in full, with the rest retrieved from reference TRBV7-2 and TRBJ2-4, is GAGVSQSPSNKVTEKGKDVELRCDPISGHTALYWYRQSLGQGLEFLIYFQGNSAPDKSGLPSDRFSAERTGGSVSTLTIQRTQQEDSAVYLCASSLRGQGQNNKNIQYFGAGTRLSVL.